These 32 T cell receptor beta chains were sequenced from one sample in a study of OX40 agonist ivuxolimab in advanced cancers. Library preparation was by the immunoSEQ multiplex PCR assay. TCRdb retrieved this table from immuneACCESS and kept in-frame rearrangements only. Not all clones are present; in checked studies, unresolved V genes account for under half, and no reason is known for the remainder. This sample gives 30,000 to 50,000 clones in total; 75% to 90% of them show up just once. The top ten constitute under 0.7% of the sample. The sample in question was CD4+ or CD8+ T cells sorted from blood, obtained in a trial of the OX40 agonist ivuxolimab. Receptors were obtained from an adult with an advanced solid tumor such as melanoma, head and neck, liver or kidney cancer.

The chain has TRBV5-5 and TRBJ2-2, with unresolved D. The CDR3 runs 16 residues. Germline lookup yields CDR1 SGHKS and CDR2 YYEKEE (reference sequence). V dropped 4 bases and J dropped 2 bases, with 15 bases sitting between them. The CDR3 here is CASSPRPRSNTGELFF. In nucleotides, the CDR3 is TGTGCCAGCAGCCCTCGACCCCGCTCTAACACCGGGGAGCTGTTTTTT.

The V call is TRBV18, the J call TRBJ2-3, with 8 bases that match TRBD1. The CDR3 totals 16 residues. V trimming: 3 bases; J trimming: 3 bases; junction bases outside the gene matches: 8. Germline V gene data show CDR1 as KGHSH and CDR2 as LQKENI. CDR3 in amino acids: CASSPQPDRETDTQYF. The CDR3 bases are TGTGCCAGCTCACCTCAACCGGACAGGGAGACAGATACGCAGTATTTT.

The gene calls are TRBV25-1 and TRBJ2-1; TRBD1 aligns across 8 bases. V shed 3 bases and J 13 bases; nucleotides not matched to a gene: 5. CDR1 MGHDK and CDR2 SYGVNS come from the germline V gene. This CDR3 spans 12 amino acids. The CDR3 spells CASSDYGQGQFF. DNA of the CDR3: TGTGCCAGCAGTGACTATGGACAGGGCCAGTTCTTC.

This clone appeared a single time. This sequence joins TRBV6-1 and TRBJ2-2; TRBD1 matches at 8 bases. Germline assignment: CDR1 MNHNS and CDR2 SASEGT. CDR3 length: 17 residues. J gave up 1 base and V 3 bases, and 7 bases lay outside the gene matches. CDR3 in amino acids: CASSENRGVLNTGELFF. CDR3 nucleotide sequence: TGTGCCAGCAGTGAGAACAGGGGGGTTCTGAACACCGGGGAGCTGTTTTTT.

The chain has TRBV7-3 and TRBJ1-2, with a tentative D call TRBD1 (5 bases). Germline V lookup: CDR1 SGHTA, CDR2 FQGTGA. The CDR3 loop spans 13 amino acids. V lost 4 bases to trimming and J lost 6 bases, with 12 bases between them. The CDR3 sequence: CASSSGPGHGYTF. CDR3 DNA sequence: TGTGCCAGCAGCTCCGGGCCAGGGCATGGCTACACCTTC.

The V and J genes are TRBV2 and TRBJ2-3; unclear D gene. The V end lost 7 bases, the J end lost 0 bases, and 5 bases lay between the germline ends. The CDR3 totals 12 residues. The V gene's germline CDR1 is SNHLY and CDR2 FYNNEI. CDR3 sequence (DNA): TGTGCCAGCATTCAGAGCACAGATACGCAGTATTTT. Its protein product is CASIQSTDTQYF.

The V and J genes are TRBV6-1 and TRBJ2-7, with D tentatively TRBD2 (5 bases). The CDR3 length is 12 residues. Trimming removed 7 bases from V and 3 bases from J, with 10 bases in between. Looked up from germline, CDR1 is MNHNS and CDR2 is SASEGT. The CDR3 DNA reads TGTGCCAGCAACGACGAGGGCTACGAGCAGTACTTC. As protein: CASNDEGYEQYF.

This clone was found a few times. V is TRBV6-1 and J is TRBJ1-5; D is unclear. In germline, CDR1 is MNHNS, CDR2 SASEGT. The V end was cut by 5 bases, the J end by 4 bases, with 12 bases between. This CDR3 spans 14 amino acids. The CDR3 bases are TGTGCCAGCAGTCGCGCCTCCGGGAATCAGCCCCAGCATTTT. This encodes CASSRASGNQPQHF.

The V call is TRBV5-4, the J call TRBJ1-6; D call uncertain. Per the germline V gene, CDR1 is SGHNT and CDR2 is YYREEE (reference sequence). This CDR3 is 16 amino acids long. V dropped 4 bases and J dropped 10 bases, with 21 bases sitting between them. CDR3 amino acids: CASSLPAGDNHSPLHF. The CDR3, as DNA: TGTGCCAGCAGCCTGCCGGCCGGGGATAACCACTCACCCCTCCACTTT.

The chain uses TRBV5-1 and TRBJ2-7; D perhaps matches TRBD1 (5 bases). Between the trimmed V and J ends, which lost 5 bases and 4 bases, there was a span of 13 bases. Germline V gene lookup returns CDR1 SGHRS and CDR2 YFSETQ. The CDR3 is made up of 13 amino acids. The CDR3 sequence is CASSVRQPYEQYF. The DNA for the CDR3 is TGCGCCAGCAGTGTCAGACAGCCGTACGAGCAGTACTTC.

The rearrangement links TRBV9 to TRBJ1-4, with 12 bases matching TRBD1. Unmatched junction bases numbered 5, after V lost 3 bases and J lost 8 bases. CDR3 length: 15 residues. Looked up from germline, CDR1 is SGDLS and CDR2 is YYNGEE. The CDR3 protein is CASSATGTGGEKLFF. CDR3 in DNA: TGTGCCAGCAGCGCTACCGGGACAGGGGGCGAAAAACTGTTTTTT.

This clone was detected once. The chain recombines TRBV25-1 with TRBJ1-4; maybe TRBD1 (6 bases). CDR3 size: 14 residues. Per germline, CDR1 MGHDK and CDR2 SYGVNS. Deletions cut 5 bases from V and 4 bases from J, with 11 bases between. CDR3 protein: CASSRTASNEKLFF. CDR3 nucleotide sequence: TGTGCCAGCAGTCGGACAGCGAGTAATGAAAAACTGTTTTTT.

The V and J genes are TRBV5-1 and TRBJ1-3; a possible D gene is TRBD1 (6 bases). V lost 4 bases, J lost 2 bases, and 16 bases lay in between. The CDR3 has 16 residues. Germline CDR1 is SGHRS and CDR2 is YFSETQ. The CDR3 spells CASSPQSGATGNTIYF. The DNA for the CDR3 is TGCGCCAGCAGCCCCCAATCAGGGGCGACTGGAAACACCATATATTTT.

In its sample, this clone was seen a few times. The rearrangement joins TRBV10-3 to TRBJ1-1; perhaps TRBD1 as D (6 bases). Germline V lookup: CDR1 ENHRY, CDR2 SYGVKD. This CDR3 region has 15 residues. V lost 11 bases, J lost 1 base, and 20 bases lay in between. CDR3 DNA: TGTGCCTCCCAGGAAGGCAGGGGAGAGAACACTGAAGCTTTCTTT. Translating gives CASQEGRGENTEAFF.

This clone was detected only once. The V call is TRBV5-8, the J call TRBJ2-3, with a possible D match to TRBD2 (7 bases). Germline CDR1 and CDR2: SGHTS and YDEGEE. V lost 1 base, J lost 3 bases, and 15 bases lay in between. The CDR3 is 16 residues long. CDR3 in amino acids: CASSLTGGAETDTQYF. The CDR3 DNA sequence: TGTGCCAGCAGCTTGACTGGGGGGGCGGAGACAGATACGCAGTATTTT.

This clone was seen just once. The chain has TRBV25-1 and TRBJ2-3; D is uncertain. The germline V gene encodes CDR1 MGHDK and CDR2 SYGVNS. Trimming took off 5 bases at V and 6 bases at J, with 12 bases between the two ends. There are 13 residues in the CDR3. The CDR3 here is CASSPNNGDTQYF. The CDR3 DNA is TGTGCCAGCAGTCCAAATAACGGGGATACGCAGTATTTT.

J is TRBJ2-4 and V is TRBV10-1, with 7 bases aligning to TRBD1. V lost 6 bases and J lost 10; bases outside the gene matches: 9. The germline gives CDR1 WNHNN, CDR2 SYGVQD (reference sequence). The CDR3 runs 13 residues. The CDR3 nucleotides read TGCGCCAGCAGGATCGGGACAGATAGAATTCAGTACTTC. Its protein is CASRIGTDRIQYF.

This clone came up a few times. This chain links TRBV6-4 with TRBJ1-2; D remains ambiguous. CDR3 length equals 17 residues. Trimming removed 5 bases from V and 0 bases from J, with 19 bases in between. Germline loops: CDR1 MRHNA, CDR2 SNTAGT. The CDR3 sequence is CASSRNHEKASNYGYTF. In nucleotides, the CDR3 is TGTGCCAGCAGTCGGAATCACGAAAAAGCCTCTAACTATGGCTACACCTTC.

The table lists this clone with a count of one. The chain joins TRBV2 to TRBJ2-2; unclear D gene. Trimming shortened V by 6 bases and J by 5 bases, and 16 bases separated the two germline ends. Looked up from germline, CDR1 is SNHLY and CDR2 is FYNNEI. The CDR3 is made up of 15 amino acids. This CDR3 reads CASSVAPRDTGELFF. The CDR3, as DNA: TGTGCCAGCAGCGTGGCCCCAAGAGATACCGGGGAGCTGTTTTTT.

The chain employs TRBV2 and TRBJ2-2, with D perhaps being TRBD1 or TRBD2 (5 bases each). The V end was cut by 7 bases, the J end by 0 bases, with 12 bases between. The length of the CDR3 is 15 residues. The germline V gene encodes CDR1 SNHLY and CDR2 FYNNEI. The CDR3 nucleotides read TGTGCCAGCACCTCCGGGACCGCGAACACCGGGGAGCTGTTTTTT. Protein product: CASTSGTANTGELFF.

This sequence joins TRBV5-6 and TRBJ2-3, with 7 bases matching TRBD2. The trim removed 4 bases at V and 0 bases at J, leaving 5 bases unmatched. CDR3 size: 15 residues. Germline V lookup: CDR1 SGHDT, CDR2 YYEEEE. CDR3 nucleotides: TGTGCCAGCAGCCCGTGGGGACTAAGCACAGATACGCAGTATTTT. It is translated as CASSPWGLSTDTQYF.

The chain recombines TRBV29-1 with TRBJ2-7; D may match TRBD1 or TRBD2 (6 bases each). The V and J ends lost 4 bases and 2 bases respectively, with 12 bases between them. This CDR3 is built from 13 residues. Germline CDR1 reads SQVTM; CDR2 reads ANQGSEA. CDR3: CSVAGGAPYEQYF. The CDR3 DNA reads as TGCAGCGTTGCCGGGGGCGCCCCCTACGAGCAGTACTTC.

The chain joins TRBV7-2 to TRBJ1-1, with D hard to call. The CDR3 extends over 13 amino acids. Germline V gives CDR1 SGHTA, CDR2 FQGNSA. V lost 3 bases and J 1 base, leaving 6 bases between the germline ends. Written as DNA, the CDR3 is TGTGCCAGCAGCTTTGAAAGGAACACTGAAGCTTTCTTT. Residues: CASSFERNTEAFF.

The CDR3 sequence is CASSLAGQAYEQYF. CDR3 in DNA: TGCGCCAGCAGCTTGGCGGGACAGGCCTACGAGCAGTACTTC. J is TRBJ2-7 and V is TRBV5-1; 8 bases fit TRBD1. CDR1 and CDR2 from the germline V gene are SGHRS and YFSETQ. The junction had 1 base not matched to a gene; V was cut back by 0 bases and J by 2 bases. The CDR3 contains 14 residues.

The rearrangement joins TRBV5-1 to TRBJ2-3; D gene ambiguous. The germline V and J ends were trimmed by 2 bases and 5 bases, with 3 bases remaining between them. Per germline, CDR1 SGHRS and CDR2 YFSETQ. CDR3 length equals 11 residues. CDR3 sequence reads: CASSFRDTQYF. The CDR3 bases are TGCGCCAGCAGCTTTAGAGATACGCAGTATTTT.

J is TRBJ1-1 and V is TRBV28, with a possible D match to TRBD1 (6 bases). The CDR3 has 13 residues. Germline CDR1 reads MDHEN; CDR2 reads SYDVKM. With 8 bases removed from V and 11 bases from J, the gap between germline ends came to 21 bases. CDR3 sequence reads: CASFPAGHPLAFF. For the CDR3, the DNA is TGTGCCAGCTTCCCGGCGGGACATCCTCTGGCTTTCTTT. The full variable domain, completed using reference TRBV28 and TRBJ1-1, is DVKVTQSSRYLVKRTGEKVFLECVQDMDHENMFWYRQDPGLGLRLIYFSYDVKMKEKGDIPEGYSVSREKKERFSLILESASTNQTSMYLCASFPAGHPLAFFGQGTRLTVV.

This clone was counted a single time. CDR3 protein: CASSDMGQGQGGYTF. The CDR3 DNA reads as TGTGCCAGCAGTGATATGGGGCAGGGCCAGGGTGGCTACACCTTC. The chain uses TRBV25-1 and TRBJ1-2, with D perhaps TRBD1 (5 bases). The CDR3 sequence is 15 residues long. Germline CDR1 and CDR2: MGHDK and SYGVNS. V was shortened by 3 bases and J by 7 bases, with 18 bases between the two germline ends.

This clone has just a few counts. V is TRBV6-5 and J is TRBJ2-5, with unresolved D. V lost 0 bases, J lost 7 bases, and 9 bases lay in between. There are 13 residues in the CDR3. Germline V lookup: CDR1 MNHEY, CDR2 SVGAGI. The CDR3 nucleotides are TGTGCCAGCAGTTACTCCGGGCCGGGGACCCAGTACTTC. Protein product: CASSYSGPGTQYF.

V usage is TRBV9 and J usage is TRBJ1-3; D gene ambiguous. The CDR3 consists of 14 residues. CDR1 SGDLS and CDR2 YYNGEE come from the germline V gene. The ends were cut back, 0 bases at V and 4 bases at J, with 8 bases in the middle. Written as DNA, the CDR3 is TGTGCCAGCAGCGTAGTGCAAGGGGGAAACACCATATATTTT. This gives the protein CASSVVQGGNTIYF.

This clone was counted only a few times. J is TRBJ1-5 and V is TRBV9; D unclear. V shed 4 bases and J shed 7 bases, with 21 bases lying between them. The CDR3 spans 16 residues. CDR1 SGDLS and CDR2 YYNGEE come from the germline V gene. CDR3 DNA sequence: TGTGCCAGCAGCCCTGGAGCGGGGTCCTTCTACCAGCCCCAGCATTTT. Amino acids: CASSPGAGSFYQPQHF.

V usage is TRBV2 and J usage is TRBJ2-1; perhaps TRBD2 as D (5 bases). This CDR3 contains 15 residues. V gave up 7 bases and J gave up 0 bases, with 13 bases separating them. In germline, CDR1 is SNHLY, CDR2 FYNNEI. The CDR3 region has the DNA TGTGCCAGCAACAGACTAAGGAGCTCCTACAATGAGCAGTTCTTC. Its protein is CASNRLRSSYNEQFF.

Comments on this clone: Distinct nucleotide sequences in the sample also encode this CDR3. This chain connects TRBV9 to TRBJ1-5, with 8 nucleotides matching TRBD1. Per the germline V gene, CDR1 is SGDLS and CDR2 is YYNGEE. The CDR3 contains 15 residues. The ends lost 3 bases at V and 2 bases at J; junction bases unmatched: 4. CDR3 in amino acids: CASSAGQGGNQPQHF. The CDR3 DNA sequence: TGTGCCAGCAGCGCAGGACAGGGAGGCAATCAGCCCCAGCATTTT.